These 25 T cell receptor beta chains originate from one sample sequenced in a study of graft-versus-host responses after intestinal transplantation. Data came from immunoSEQ multiplex PCR; TCRdb stores just in-frame clones and leaves some out. This sample has under 150,000 clones, with 90% found just once. No antigen is known for these receptors. The specimen was unstimulated CD4+ T cells sorted from spleen or lymph node cells, collected before intestinal transplant. The receptors derive from a human donor who received an intestinal transplant.

The chain joins TRBV6-1 to TRBJ2-3; 10 bases agree with TRBD2. V shed 9 bases and J 1 base; nucleotides not matched to a gene: 7. The CDR3 extends over 15 amino acids. The germline V gene has CDR1 MNHNS and CDR2 SASEGT. The CDR3 nucleotides are TGTGCCAGTTTAAAGGGGACTAGCGGCACAGATACGCAGTATTTT. It codes for CASLKGTSGTDTQYF.

The J gene is TRBJ2-1, the V gene TRBV25-1, with D perhaps matching TRBD2 (6 bases). V was shortened by 9 bases and J by 10 bases, with 16 bases between the two germline ends. The germline gives CDR1 MGHDK, CDR2 SYGVNS. The CDR3 loop spans 12 amino acids. The CDR3: CASSDYRGEQFF. The DNA for the CDR3 is TGTGCCAGTTCGGACTACCGAGGCGAGCAGTTCTTC.

The gene calls are TRBV7-9 and TRBJ2-1; 7 bases agree with TRBD2. The CDR3 has 19 amino acids. Germline CDR1 and CDR2: SEHNR and FQNEAQ (reference sequence). After removal of 5 bases from V and 6 bases from J, the junction contained 22 bases not matched to a gene. The CDR3 DNA sequence: TGTGCCAGCAGCCCCTCTGGCGGGAGTCCATTTCTGTTTGGCAATGAGCAGTTCTTC. Translating it yields CASSPSGGSPFLFGNEQFF.

CDR3 sequence reads: CASTGKLGILNTEAFF. The CDR3 nucleotides are TGTGCCAGTACAGGGAAATTAGGGATATTGAACACTGAAGCTTTCTTT. J is TRBJ1-1 and V is TRBV19; TRBD1 might be the D (5 bases). Trimming cost V 7 bases and J 0 bases, with 18 bases left between them. This CDR3 contains 16 residues. Germline V gene lookup returns CDR1 LNHDA and CDR2 SQIVND (reference sequence). The full variable domain, in which reference TRBV19 and TRBJ1-1 provide the parts outside the CDR3, is DGGITQSPKYLFRKEGQNVTLSCEQNLNHDAMYWYRQDPGQGLRLIYYSQIVNDFQKGDIAEGYSVSREKKESFPLTVTSAQKNPTAFYLCASTGKLGILNTEAFFGQGTRLTVV.

The J gene is TRBJ2-5, the V gene TRBV5-8; 7 nucleotides line up with TRBD1. Germline V gives CDR1 SGHTS, CDR2 YDEGEE. The CDR3 covers 13 residues. The trim removed 1 base at V and 4 bases at J, leaving 1 base unmatched. The CDR3 DNA reads TGTGCCAGCAGCTTGAGGGGGCTAGAGACCCAGTACTTC. Encoded protein: CASSLRGLETQYF.

The chain employs TRBV6-1 and TRBJ1-1, with D possibly TRBD1 on 5 matching bases. V lost 2 bases and J 3 bases, leaving 16 bases between the germline ends. Looked up from germline, CDR1 is MNHNS and CDR2 is SASEGT. The CDR3 has 16 residues. DNA of the CDR3: TGTGCCAGCAGTGAACCGGGACTCACACGGGACACTGAAGCTTTCTTT. Translating it yields CASSEPGLTRDTEAFF.

The chain links TRBV2 to TRBJ1-2, with D unclear. Per germline, CDR1 SNHLY and CDR2 FYNNEI. The length of the CDR3 is 12 residues. V lost 0 bases and J 6 bases, leaving 5 bases between the germline ends. CDR3 nucleotide sequence: TGTGCCAGCAGTGAAGCCGGGGATGGCTACACCTTC. Encoded protein: CASSEAGDGYTF.

The chain links TRBV28 to TRBJ2-5; 10 bases are a match to TRBD1. Germline V gene sequence: CDR1 MDHEN, CDR2 SYDVKM. Trimming removed 8 bases from V and 4 bases from J; junction bases left unmatched: 7. This CDR3 is built from 14 residues. The CDR3 sequence: CASWGQGIAETQYF. As DNA, the CDR3 is TGTGCCAGCTGGGGACAGGGGATTGCAGAGACCCAGTACTTC. Supplemented by reference TRBV28 and TRBJ2-5, the full variable domain reads DVKVTQSSRYLVKRTGEKVFLECVQDMDHENMFWYRQDPGLGLRLIYFSYDVKMKEKGDIPEGYSVSREKKERFSLILESASTNQTSMYLCASWGQGIAETQYFGPGTRLLVL.

CDR3 bases: TGTGCCAGCAGCTTGGTCGGCTACGAGCAGTACTTC. Its protein product is CASSLVGYEQYF. The V and J genes are TRBV7-8 and TRBJ2-7; no clear D. This CDR3 region has 12 residues. The V gene's germline CDR1 is SGHVS and CDR2 FQNEAQ. V was pared by 3 bases and J by 3 bases, with 6 bases between. Using reference TRBV7-8 and TRBJ2-7 for the parts outside the CDR3, the full variable domain is GAGVSQSPRYKVAKRGQDVALRCDPISGHVSLFWYQQALGQGPEFLTYFQNEAQLDKSGLPSDRFFAERPEGSVSTLKIQRTQQEDSAVYLCASSLVGYEQYFGPGTRLTVT.

The CDR3 DNA reads TGTGCCAGCAGCTACCGGGACAGGGGCTACAATGAGCAGTTCTTC. Translating it yields CASSYRDRGYNEQFF. The chain couples TRBV7-8 to TRBJ2-1, with 10 bases matching TRBD1. This CDR3 is built from 15 residues. Germline lookup yields CDR1 SGHVS and CDR2 FQNEAQ. After removal of 4 bases from V and 3 bases from J, the junction contained 3 bases not matched to a gene.

This chain uses TRBV11-2 with TRBJ2-3; the match to TRBD2 covers 11 bases. This CDR3 comprises 16 residues. V trimming: 5 bases; J trimming: 2 bases; junction bases outside the gene matches: 6. CDR1 and CDR2 from the germline V gene are SGHAT and FQNNGV. Here the CDR3 reads CASSPTSGGATDTQYF. The CDR3 nucleotides read TGTGCCAGCAGCCCAACTAGCGGGGGAGCCACAGATACGCAGTATTTT.

This clone was counted once. The CDR3 bases are TGTGCCAGCAGCTTGGCGCCAACTGGACAGGGGCCTAACTATGGCTACACCTTC. This translates into CASSLAPTGQGPNYGYTF. This chain connects TRBV5-6 to TRBJ1-2; 9 nucleotides line up with TRBD1. The junction had 9 bases not matched to a gene; V was cut back by 0 bases and J by 0 bases. CDR3 length equals 18 residues. The germline gives CDR1 SGHDT, CDR2 YYEEEE. The full variable domain, its missing parts supplied by reference TRBV5-6 and TRBJ1-2, is DAGVTQSPTHLIKTRGQQVTLRCSPKSGHDTVSWYQQALGQGPQFIFQYYEEEERQRGNFPDRFSGHQFPNYSSELNVNALLLGDSALYLCASSLAPTGQGPNYGYTFGSGTRLTVV.

The chain uses TRBV10-2 and TRBJ1-6; D is unresolved. The length of the CDR3 is 18 residues. From germline, CDR1 is WSHSY and CDR2 SAAADI. The V gene lost 0 bases and the J gene lost 9 bases, with 21 bases spanning the gap. This CDR3 reads CASSESTFAPGRGSPLHF. The CDR3 DNA follows: TGCGCCAGCAGTGAGTCGACTTTTGCGCCTGGCCGTGGTTCACCCCTCCACTTT.

The chain couples TRBV2 to TRBJ2-2, with D possibly matching TRBD2 (6 bases). The CDR3 covers 14 residues. Germline loops: CDR1 SNHLY, CDR2 FYNNEI. V lost 6 bases, J lost 1 base, and 9 bases lay in between. The CDR3 bases are TGTGCCAGCAGAAGGGGAGGGAACACCGGGGAGCTGTTTTTT. Protein: CASRRGGNTGELFF.

This chain connects TRBV6-5 to TRBJ2-7; 11 nucleotides agree with TRBD1. CDR3 length: 13 amino acids. The germline CDR1 and CDR2 sequences are MNHEY and SVGAGI. The junction had 6 bases not matched to a gene; V was cut back by 7 bases and J by 7 bases. CDR3 loop: CASKRDRGMEQYF. The DNA for the CDR3 is TGTGCCAGCAAGCGGGACAGGGGGATGGAGCAGTACTTC.

The chain has TRBV6-5 and TRBJ2-7; TRBD2 matches 10 bases. CDR1 and CDR2 from the germline V gene are MNHEY and SVGAGI. After removal of 7 bases from V and 8 bases from J, the junction contained 11 bases not matched to a gene. This CDR3 spans 14 amino acids. CDR3 region: CASKRLAGVPQQYF. For the CDR3, the DNA is TGTGCCAGCAAGAGGCTAGCGGGGGTACCCCAGCAGTACTTC.

The chain joins TRBV13 to TRBJ1-3; a weak D match, TRBD1 (5 bases). V was shortened by 0 bases and J by 6 bases, with 24 bases between the two germline ends. The CDR3 has 19 amino acids. Per germline, CDR1 PRHDT and CDR2 FYEKMQ (reference sequence). The CDR3: CASSLGHRRDKGLLNTIYF. In nucleotides, the CDR3 is TGTGCCAGCAGCTTAGGGCACAGGCGAGACAAAGGTTTGCTAAACACCATATATTTT.

This clone occurred once. The chain is built from TRBV27 and TRBJ2-2, with D hard to call. V gave up 5 bases and J gave up 5 bases, with 9 bases separating them. This CDR3 is 13 amino acids long. The V gene's germline CDR1 is MNHEY and CDR2 SMNVEV (reference sequence). The DNA of the CDR3 is TGTGCCAGCAGTCCGTACATGACCGGGGAGCTGTTTTTT. The encoded protein is CASSPYMTGELFF.

The chain uses TRBV12-5 and TRBJ2-5; D gene ambiguous. Trimming cost V 1 base and J 3 bases, with 9 bases left between them. The CDR3 runs 14 residues. Germline V gene sequence: CDR1 LGHNT, CDR2 FRNRAP. As DNA, the CDR3 is TGTGCTAGTGGTTTGGACAGCCCTAAAGAGACCCAGTACTTC. It encodes CASGLDSPKETQYF.

Of note for this clone: Additional DNA sequences in this sample encode the identical CDR3. The gene calls are TRBV6-5 and TRBJ1-1; D gene ambiguous. This CDR3 is built from 13 residues. The germline CDR1 and CDR2 sequences are MNHEY and SVGAGI. Trimming removed 0 bases from V and 1 base from J, with 3 bases in between. This CDR3 reads CASSYSRNTEAFF. CDR3 nucleotide sequence: TGTGCCAGCAGTTACTCGAGGAACACTGAAGCTTTCTTT.

V usage is TRBV29-1 and J usage is TRBJ2-1; the D gene is possibly TRBD2 (5 bases). Trimming took off 7 bases at V and 0 bases at J, with 7 bases between the two ends. The CDR3 is 12 amino acids. From germline, CDR1 is SQVTM and CDR2 ANQGSEA. The CDR3, as DNA: TGCAGCGGCCGGGGCTCCTACAATGAGCAGTTCTTC. This codes for CSGRGSYNEQFF.

The chain couples TRBV6-1 to TRBJ2-1, with 7 nucleotides matching TRBD2. V lost 1 base to trimming and J lost 0 bases; unmatched junction nucleotides: 0. This CDR3 spans 15 amino acids. The germline V gene has CDR1 MNHNS and CDR2 SASEGT. CDR3: CASSEGGSSYNEQFF. Written as DNA, the CDR3 is TGTGCCAGCAGTGAAGGCGGGAGCTCCTACAATGAGCAGTTCTTC.

A single count supports this clone. The chain uses TRBV9 and TRBJ1-1; D not resolved. Germline V CDR1 and CDR2: SGDLS, YYNGEE. CDR3 length equals 13 residues. V lost 4 bases to trimming and J lost 2 bases, with 9 bases between them. The CDR3 spells CASSTERNTEAFF. In DNA, the CDR3 is TGTGCCAGCAGCACTGAGAGAAACACTGAAGCTTTCTTT.

The count of this clone is one. This chain connects TRBV25-1 to TRBJ2-3; tentatively, D is TRBD2 (6 bases). CDR1 and CDR2 (germline): MGHDK, SYGVNS. Trimming left V 4 bases short and J 3 bases short, with 14 bases between. The CDR3 extends over 15 amino acids. CDR3 sequence: CASSGDSRRTDTQYF. Here the CDR3 DNA reads TGTGCCAGCAGTGGGGACTCCCGGCGGACAGATACGCAGTATTTT.

The chain links TRBV7-9 to TRBJ1-4; the D is unclear. CDR3 length: 14 amino acids. Germline CDR1 reads SEHNR; CDR2 reads FQNEAQ (reference sequence). V was cut by 2 bases and J by 3 bases, with 7 bases left in between. CDR3 coding DNA: TGTGCCAGCAGCTTACGCGCCCCTAATGAAAAACTGTTTTTT. Protein product: CASSLRAPNEKLFF.